This T cell receptor beta chain derives from a study of PD-1 blockade in mismatch repair-deficient tumors. Trimming took off 2 bases at V and 7 bases at J, with 17 bases between the two ends. Germline V gene sequence: CDR1 SEHNR, CDR2 FQNEAQ (reference sequence). The CDR3 loop spans 15 amino acids. Every patient had mismatch repair deficiency by PCR or immunohistochemistry. TCRs were sequenced from a few patients responding to pembrolizumab. The data were produced by immunoSEQ multiplex PCR, yet TCRdb's version contains in-frame clones alone and is incomplete. The sample contains over 100,000 clones, over 60% of which appear only once.

This receptor was taken from an adult with mismatch repair-deficient cancer. The chain couples TRBV7-9 to TRBJ2-5; possibly TRBD2 for D (5 bases). Sequencing was performed on peripheral blood, taken about 13 months after starting pembrolizumab. The CDR3 spells CASSLLPGSPGTQYF. CDR3 sequence (DNA): TGTGCCAGCAGCTTACTCCCGGGGTCCCCGGGGACCCAGTACTTC. Full variable domain (outside the CDR3, taken from reference TRBV7-9 and TRBJ2-5): DTGVSQNPRHKITKRGQNVTFRCDPISEHNRLYWYRQTLGQGPEFLTYFQNEAQLEKSRLLSDRFSAERPKGSFSTLEIQRTEQGDSAMYLCASSLLPGSPGTQYFGPGTRLLVL.